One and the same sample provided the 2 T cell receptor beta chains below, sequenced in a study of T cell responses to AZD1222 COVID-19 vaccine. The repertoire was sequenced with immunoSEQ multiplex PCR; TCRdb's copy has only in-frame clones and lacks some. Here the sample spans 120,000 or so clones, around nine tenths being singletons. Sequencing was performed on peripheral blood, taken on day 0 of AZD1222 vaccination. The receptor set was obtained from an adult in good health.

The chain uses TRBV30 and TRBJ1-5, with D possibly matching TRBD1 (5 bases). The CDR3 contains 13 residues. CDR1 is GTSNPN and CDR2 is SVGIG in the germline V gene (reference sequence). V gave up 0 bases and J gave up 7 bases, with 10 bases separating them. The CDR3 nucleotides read TGTGCCTGGAGTGTACGGGACGGGCAGCCCCAGCATTTT. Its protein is CAWSVRDGQPQHF.

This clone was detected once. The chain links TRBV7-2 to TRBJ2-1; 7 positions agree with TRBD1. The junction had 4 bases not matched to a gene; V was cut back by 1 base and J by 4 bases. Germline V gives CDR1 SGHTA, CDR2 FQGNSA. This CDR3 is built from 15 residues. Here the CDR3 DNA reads TGTGCCAGCAGCTTAGGACAGGGTGCGTACAATGAGCAGTTCTTC. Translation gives CASSLGQGAYNEQFF.